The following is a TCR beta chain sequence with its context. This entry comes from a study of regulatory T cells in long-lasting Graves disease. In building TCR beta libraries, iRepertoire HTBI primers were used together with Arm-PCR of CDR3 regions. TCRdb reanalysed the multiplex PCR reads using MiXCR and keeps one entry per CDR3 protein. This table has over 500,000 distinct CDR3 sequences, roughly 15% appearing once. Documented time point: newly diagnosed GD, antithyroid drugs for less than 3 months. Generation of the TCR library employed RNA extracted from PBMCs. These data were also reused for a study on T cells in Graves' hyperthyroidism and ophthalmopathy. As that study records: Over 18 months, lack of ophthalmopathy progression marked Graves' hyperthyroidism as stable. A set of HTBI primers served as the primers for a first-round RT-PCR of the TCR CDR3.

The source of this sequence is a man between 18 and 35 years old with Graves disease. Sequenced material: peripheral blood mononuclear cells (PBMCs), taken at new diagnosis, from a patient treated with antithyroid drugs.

Written as DNA, the CDR3 is TGTGCCAGCAGCTTAACAGGGGGGAGTCTCGAGCAGTACTTC. This translates into CASSLTGGSLEQYF. This sequence joins TRBV7-3 and TRBJ2-7; D tentatively fits TRBD1 or TRBD2 (6 bases each). Germline V gene sequence: CDR1 SGHTA, CDR2 FQGTGA. Trimming took off 0 bases at V and 6 bases at J, with 12 bases between the two ends. CDR3 length equals 14 residues. Complete variable domain (other parts from reference TRBV7-3 and TRBJ2-7): GAGVSQTPSNKVTEKGKYVELRCDPISGHTALYWYRQSLGQGPEFLIYFQGTGAADDSGLPNDRFFAVRPEGSVSTLKIQRTERGDSAVYLCASSLTGGSLEQYFGPGTRLTVT.